The source of this T cell receptor (beta chain) is a study of untreated major depressive disorder. Study results and caveats: Three preselected Vbeta families were the sole sequencing comparisons.

Donors lacked major illness, comorbidities, regular medication, drug use, or heavy drinking. Around 96% CD4+ purity was typical by flow cytometry. Clones were sequenced by immunoSEQ multiplex PCR, and TCRdb holds only the in-frame ones, with some missing. The table has tens of thousands of clones, around 92% seen once. In regard to this clone: Its specificity is unknown. A read error may produce the germline difference seen at one junction end.

The sample consisted of CD4+ T cells from PBMCs. The source is a woman between 40 and 55 years old in good health.

Here the CDR3 reads CASQTWDRDRGRSIF. The CDR3 region has the DNA TGTGCCAGCCAGACCTGGGACCGGGACAGGGGGAGGTCGATCTTT. The chain has TRBV6-5 and TRBJ1-1, with 11 positions matching TRBD1. The CDR3 covers 15 residues. The germline gives CDR1 MNHEY, CDR2 SVGAGI.